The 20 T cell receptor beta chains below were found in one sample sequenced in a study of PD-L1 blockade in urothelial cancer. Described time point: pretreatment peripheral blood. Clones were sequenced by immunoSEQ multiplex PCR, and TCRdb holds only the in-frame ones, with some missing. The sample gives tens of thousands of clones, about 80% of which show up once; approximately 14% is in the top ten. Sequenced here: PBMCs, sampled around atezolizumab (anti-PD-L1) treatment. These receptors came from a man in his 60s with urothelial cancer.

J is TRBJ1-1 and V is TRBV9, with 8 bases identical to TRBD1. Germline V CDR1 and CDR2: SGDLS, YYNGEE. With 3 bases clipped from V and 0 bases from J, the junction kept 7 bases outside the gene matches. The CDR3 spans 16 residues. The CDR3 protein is CASSGLGTGLNTEAFF. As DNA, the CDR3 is TGTGCCAGCAGCGGTCTCGGGACAGGACTGAACACTGAAGCTTTCTTT.

The CDR3 bases are TGTGCCAGCAGCAAGACAGGGGGGAACACTGAAGCTTTCTTT. Translated, it gives CASSKTGGNTEAFF. The J gene is TRBJ1-1, the V gene TRBV2; 9 bases align to TRBD1. The V and J ends lost 6 bases and 1 base, in that order; junction bases with no gene match: 3. This CDR3 is built from 14 residues. The germline V gene encodes CDR1 SNHLY and CDR2 FYNNEI.

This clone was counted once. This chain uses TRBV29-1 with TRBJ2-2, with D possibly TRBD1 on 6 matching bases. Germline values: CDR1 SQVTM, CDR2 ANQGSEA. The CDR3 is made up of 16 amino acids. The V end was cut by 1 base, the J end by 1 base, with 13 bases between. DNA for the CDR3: TGCAGCGTTGAAGCCGGACAGAAAGGGAACACCGGGGAGCTGTTTTTT. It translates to CSVEAGQKGNTGELFF.

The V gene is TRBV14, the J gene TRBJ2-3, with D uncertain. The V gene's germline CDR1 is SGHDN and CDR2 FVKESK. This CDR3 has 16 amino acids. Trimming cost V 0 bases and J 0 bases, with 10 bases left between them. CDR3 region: CASSQDIQSSTDTQYF. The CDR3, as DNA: TGTGCCAGCAGCCAAGATATCCAGTCTAGCACAGATACGCAGTATTTT.

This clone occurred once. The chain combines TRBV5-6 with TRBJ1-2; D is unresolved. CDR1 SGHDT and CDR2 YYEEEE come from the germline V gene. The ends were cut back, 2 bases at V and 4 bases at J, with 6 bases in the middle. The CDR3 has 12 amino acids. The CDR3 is CASSFEAYGYTF. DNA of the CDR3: TGTGCCAGCAGCTTCGAGGCCTATGGCTACACCTTC.

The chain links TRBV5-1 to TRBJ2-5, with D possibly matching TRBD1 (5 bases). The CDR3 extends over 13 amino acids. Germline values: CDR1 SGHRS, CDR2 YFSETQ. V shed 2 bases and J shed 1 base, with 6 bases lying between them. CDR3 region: CASSLQVQETQYF. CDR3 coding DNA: TGCGCCAGCAGCTTACAGGTCCAAGAGACCCAGTACTTC.

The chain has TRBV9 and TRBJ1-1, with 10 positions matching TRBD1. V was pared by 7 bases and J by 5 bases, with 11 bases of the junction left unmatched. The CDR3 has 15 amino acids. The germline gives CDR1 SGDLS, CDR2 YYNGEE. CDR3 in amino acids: CASSSDRGRGTEAFF. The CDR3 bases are TGTGCCAGCTCTAGCGACAGGGGGCGCGGTACTGAAGCTTTCTTT.

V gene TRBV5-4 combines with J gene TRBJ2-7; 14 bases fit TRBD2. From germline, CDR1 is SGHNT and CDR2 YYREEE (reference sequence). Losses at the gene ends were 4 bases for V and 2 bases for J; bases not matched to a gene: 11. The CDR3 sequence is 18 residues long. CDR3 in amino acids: CASSVPKTGLAGAYEQYF. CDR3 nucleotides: TGTGCCAGCAGCGTACCCAAGACGGGACTAGCGGGAGCCTACGAGCAGTACTTC.

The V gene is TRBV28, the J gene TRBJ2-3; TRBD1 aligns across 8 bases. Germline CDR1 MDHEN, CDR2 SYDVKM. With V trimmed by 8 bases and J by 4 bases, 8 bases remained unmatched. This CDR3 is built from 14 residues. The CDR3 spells CASEDRGKSDTQYF. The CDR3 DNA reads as TGTGCCAGCGAAGACAGGGGCAAATCAGATACGCAGTATTTT.

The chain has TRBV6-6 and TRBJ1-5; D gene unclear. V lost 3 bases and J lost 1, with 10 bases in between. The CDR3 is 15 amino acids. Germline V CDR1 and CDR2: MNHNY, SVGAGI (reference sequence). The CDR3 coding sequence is TGTGCCAGCAGTTATCGAGTAGAGAGCAATCAGCCCCAGCATTTT. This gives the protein CASSYRVESNQPQHF.

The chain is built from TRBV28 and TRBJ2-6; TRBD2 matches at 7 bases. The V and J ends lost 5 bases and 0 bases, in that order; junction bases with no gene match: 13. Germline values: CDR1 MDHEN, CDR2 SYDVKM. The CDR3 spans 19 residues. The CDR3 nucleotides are TGTGCCAGCAGTCCAGTGGGGAGGGGCCTTAACTCTGGGGCCAACGTCCTGACTTTC. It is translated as CASSPVGRGLNSGANVLTF.

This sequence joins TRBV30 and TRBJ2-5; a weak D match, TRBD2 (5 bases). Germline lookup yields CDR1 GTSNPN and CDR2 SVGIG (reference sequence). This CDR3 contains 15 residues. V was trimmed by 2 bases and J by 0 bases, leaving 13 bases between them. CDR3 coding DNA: TGTGCCTGGAGTAGGAGCGGAAAGTACCAAGAGACCCAGTACTTC. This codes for CAWSRSGKYQETQYF.

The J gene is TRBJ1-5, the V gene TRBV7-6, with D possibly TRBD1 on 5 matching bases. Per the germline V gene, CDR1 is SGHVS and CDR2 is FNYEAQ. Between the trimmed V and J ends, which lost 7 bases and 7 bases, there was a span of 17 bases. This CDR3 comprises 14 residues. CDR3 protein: CASTRSWGEQPQHF. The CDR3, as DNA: TGTGCCAGCACCCGAAGCTGGGGGGAGCAGCCCCAGCATTTT.

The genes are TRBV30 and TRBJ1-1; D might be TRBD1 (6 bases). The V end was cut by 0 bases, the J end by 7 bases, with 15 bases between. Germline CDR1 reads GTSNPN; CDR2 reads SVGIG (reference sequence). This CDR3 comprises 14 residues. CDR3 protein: CAWSVTGTPYEAFF. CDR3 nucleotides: TGTGCCTGGAGTGTCACCGGGACACCATATGAAGCTTTCTTT.

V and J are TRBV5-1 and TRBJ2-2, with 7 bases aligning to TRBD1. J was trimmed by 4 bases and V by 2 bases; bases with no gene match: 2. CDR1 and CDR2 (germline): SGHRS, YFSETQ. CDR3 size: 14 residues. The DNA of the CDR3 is TGCGCCAGCAGCTTCACAGGGGCCACCGGGGAGCTGTTTTTT. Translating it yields CASSFTGATGELFF.

CDR3 sequence: CASSLTTSGGRNEQFF. Here the CDR3 DNA reads TGTGCCAGCAGCTTAACGACTAGCGGGGGGCGGAATGAGCAGTTCTTC. The V and J genes are TRBV7-9 and TRBJ2-1, with 13 bases aligning to TRBD2. Germline V CDR1 and CDR2: SEHNR, FQNEAQ (reference sequence). This CDR3 region has 16 residues. Germline trimming cut 2 bases from V and 7 bases from J; bases unmatched to any gene: 5.

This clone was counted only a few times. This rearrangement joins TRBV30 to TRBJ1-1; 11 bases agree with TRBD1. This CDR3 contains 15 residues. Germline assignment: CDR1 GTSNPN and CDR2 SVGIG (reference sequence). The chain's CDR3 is CGFGTGGGMNTEAFF. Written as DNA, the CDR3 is TGTGGTTTTGGGACAGGGGGAGGAATGAACACTGAAGCTTTCTTT.

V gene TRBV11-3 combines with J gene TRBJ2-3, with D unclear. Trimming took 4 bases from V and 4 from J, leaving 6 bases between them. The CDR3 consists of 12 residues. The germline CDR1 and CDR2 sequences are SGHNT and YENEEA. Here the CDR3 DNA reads TGTGCCAGCAGCTCTCCCTCAGATACGCAGTATTTT. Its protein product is CASSSPSDTQYF. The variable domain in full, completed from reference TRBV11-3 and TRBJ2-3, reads EAGVVQSPRYKIIEKKQPVAFWCNPISGHNTLYWYLQNLGQGPELLIRYENEEAVDDSQLPKDRFSAERLKGVDSTLKIQPAELGDSAVYLCASSSPSDTQYFGPGTRLTVL.

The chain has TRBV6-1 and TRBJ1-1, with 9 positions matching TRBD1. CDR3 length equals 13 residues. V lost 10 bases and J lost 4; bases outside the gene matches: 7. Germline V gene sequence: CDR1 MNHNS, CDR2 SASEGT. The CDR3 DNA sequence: TGTGCCAACCGGGACAGGGCATTCACTGAAGCTTTCTTT. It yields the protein CANRDRAFTEAFF.

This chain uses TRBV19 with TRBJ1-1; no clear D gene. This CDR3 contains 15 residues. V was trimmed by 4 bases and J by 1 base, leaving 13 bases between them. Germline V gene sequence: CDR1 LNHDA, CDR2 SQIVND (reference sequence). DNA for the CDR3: TGTGCCAGTAGTAAAGCTAACGCAGGGAACACTGAAGCTTTCTTT. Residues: CASSKANAGNTEAFF.